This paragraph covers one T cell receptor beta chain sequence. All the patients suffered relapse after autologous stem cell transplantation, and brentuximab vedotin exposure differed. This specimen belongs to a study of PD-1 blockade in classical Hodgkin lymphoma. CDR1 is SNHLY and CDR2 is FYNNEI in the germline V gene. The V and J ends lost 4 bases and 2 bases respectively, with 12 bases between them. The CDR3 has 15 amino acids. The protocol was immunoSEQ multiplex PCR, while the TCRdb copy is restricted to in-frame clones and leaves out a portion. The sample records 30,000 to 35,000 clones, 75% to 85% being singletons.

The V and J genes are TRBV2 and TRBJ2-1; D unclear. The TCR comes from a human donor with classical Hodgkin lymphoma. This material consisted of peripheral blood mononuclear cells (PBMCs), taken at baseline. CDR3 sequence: CASSGTDLTYNEQFF. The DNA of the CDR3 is TGTGCCAGCAGTGGGACGGACCTCACCTACAATGAGCAGTTCTTC.